This T cell receptor beta chain was documented in a study of CD8+CD57+ T cells in acquired aplastic anemia. Study summary: An average of around 3.5 ug of DNA was obtained from sorted CD4+ and CD8+ cells.

Investigators profiled TCR beta VDJ and CDR3 from genomic DNA template. MiXCR, applied by TCRdb to the reads, yields one record per CDR3 protein. The data contain 150,000 or so distinct CDR3 sequences, roughly 48% of them seen just once; the ten biggest clones take up roughly 30%. It was patients with CD8+CD57+ cell expansion by flow cytometry who were chosen for sequencing. There were no patients without severe acquired aplastic anemia. On this clonotype itself: A much larger clone sits a single nucleotide away, making a read error possible.

Per the germline V gene, CDR1 is LNHDA and CDR2 is SQIVND (reference sequence). This CDR3 has 14 amino acids. With 3 bases removed from V and 3 bases from J, the gap between germline ends came to 12 bases. The sequence derives from a human donor with aplastic anemia. The rearrangement links TRBV19 to TRBJ2-7; D possibly matches TRBD1 or TRBD2 (5 bases each). The sequenced sample consisted of sorted CD4+, CD8+, or CD8+CD57+ T cells (not recorded which) from PBMCs. This chain's CDR3 is CASSIAGADYEQYF. CDR3 nucleotide sequence: TGTGCCAGTAGTATCGCCGGGGCAGACTACGAGCAGTACTTC.